This T cell receptor (beta chain) was identified in a study of cytomegalovirus exposure and HLA in healthy donors. PCR used 60 Vbeta primers and 13 Jbeta primers. Clones were read by immunoSEQ multiplex PCR, and TCRdb kept only the in-frame ones, dropping some. The table records under 150,000 clones, around 74% of them present only once. The source is a man younger than 40 in good health and CMV-seronegative. Sequencing was done on a sample of PBMCs.

The chain's CDR3 is CASSEDRDYGYTF. CDR3 bases: TGTGCCAGCAGTGAAGACAGAGACTATGGCTACACCTTC. The chain joins TRBV2 to TRBJ1-2, with no clear D. The CDR3 runs to 13 residues. V dropped 1 base and J dropped 3 bases, with 6 bases sitting between them. Germline V gene lookup returns CDR1 SNHLY and CDR2 FYNNEI.